This T cell receptor beta chain emerged from a study of blood T cell repertoires in COVID-19. Study information: Some COVID-19 samples were acute and others convalescent; all came from the United States, Italy and Spain.

This table comes from immunoSEQ multiplex PCR, and its TCRdb copy is limited to in-frame clones, with some not included. The table lists around 120,000 clones, over 75% of them singletons. The V segment lost 4 bases and the J segment 3 bases; nucleotides outside the gene matches: 1. The germline V gene encodes CDR1 SGHRS and CDR2 YFSETQ. The CDR3 sequence is 15 residues long. Sequencing was done on a sample of peripheral blood. The genes are TRBV5-1 and TRBJ2-2; 12 bases line up with TRBD2. This TCR came from a man aged 50 or older with acute or convalescent COVID-19. DNA of the CDR3: TGCGCCAGCAGCCGGACTAGCGGGGACACCGGGGAGCTGTTTTTT. Protein product: CASSRTSGDTGELFF.